Listed below are T cell receptor beta chains from one sample, sequenced in a study of shared clonotypes between healthy human individuals. Method: immunoSEQ multiplex PCR; TCRdb's copy keeps in-frame clones and lacks some. The table lists roughly 2,500,000 clones, 80% to 95% of them singletons. Source material: naive CD4+ T cells from PBMCs. The receptors were gathered from a young man in good health. Some clones in this sample may be carry-over from other donors' samples. Each CDR3 is given with its conserved first and last residue. A D gene is named only where the DNA matches it firmly. Size values are once, few and many counts, or a class for expanded clones, and some rows have none.

TRBJ2-7	TRBV28	TRBD2	-	TGTGCCAGCACCGAACTAGCGGGAGATAGGTCCTACGAGCAGTACTTC	CASTELAGDRSYEQYF
TRBJ1-4	TRBV10-3	-	-	TGTGCCATCAGTGACGGGCTTAATGAAAAACTGTTTTTT	CAISDGLNEKLFF
TRBJ2-1	TRBV10-3	-	once	TGTGCCATCAGTGAGGCGGTAGCGGCTTACAATGAGCAGTTCTTC	CAISEAVAAYNEQFF
TRBJ1-5	TRBV6-1	-	once	TGTGCCAGCAGTGAGGGTCCGGGTTGGGGTCCGGGGCCCCAGCATTTT	CASSEGPGWGPGPQHF
TRBJ1-2	TRBV6-5	TRBD1	-	TGTGCCAGCAGTTACGGGACAGGGGGCTATGGCTACACCTTC	CASSYGTGGYGYTF
TRBJ1-2	TRBV2	TRBD1	-	TGTGCCAGCAGTAAAACAGGACAGGGGGAAGGCGGCTACACCTTC	CASSKTGQGEGGYTF
TRBJ2-3	TRBV5-6	-	-	TGTGCCAGCAGCTTGACACGGAGCACAGATACGCAGTATTTT	CASSLTRSTDTQYF
TRBJ2-1	TRBV2	TRBD2	-	TGTGCCAGCAGTCCCCGCGGGGGGGAACGATACAATGAGCAGTTCTTC	CASSPRGGERYNEQFF
TRBJ2-6	TRBV5-4	-	-	TGTGCCAGCAGCTTTCCAGCTTCTGGGGCCAACGTCCTGACTTTC	CASSFPASGANVLTF
TRBJ1-1	TRBV18	-	few	TGTGCCAGCACCCTTCCGGCCCACACTGAAGCTTTCTTT	CASTLPAHTEAFF
TRBJ1-1	TRBV19	-	once	TGTGCCAGTATCAATTCTCCAGGGAACACTGAAGCTTTCTTT	CASINSPGNTEAFF
TRBJ2-7	TRBV6-1	-	once	TGTGCCAGCAGTGTGGGATACGAGCAGTACTTC	CASSVGYEQYF
TRBJ1-3	TRBV5-1	-	-	TGCGCCAGCAGCTCAGGGGCCGTCTCTGGAAACACCATATATTTT	CASSSGAVSGNTIYF
TRBJ2-3	TRBV4-3	TRBD2	once	TGCGCCAGCAGCCCGCGACCCCCGGTTGCGGGGGGCGTTGATACGCAGTATTTT	CASSPRPPVAGGVDTQYF
TRBJ2-1	TRBV5-1	-	-	TGCGCCAGCAGCTTGGACTTCAGGAACCCCCTCGATGAGCAGTTCTTC	CASSLDFRNPLDEQFF
TRBJ2-7	TRBV30	TRBD2	-	TGTGCCGGATCAGGGACTAGCGGCTACGAGCAGTACTTC	CAGSGTSGYEQYF
TRBJ1-1	TRBV25-1	-	few	TGTGCCAGCAGTCCCGGACCCACCCCGCCCACTGAAGCTTTCTTT	CASSPGPTPPTEAFF
TRBJ2-3	TRBV7-3	TRBD2	-	TGTGCCAGCAGCTTAGGGGTAGCGGGAGATACGCAGTATTTT	CASSLGVAGDTQYF
TRBJ2-2	TRBV29-1	TRBD1	-	TGCAGCGCCGAGGACAGGGAGTTCGGCACCGGGGAGCTGTTTTTT	CSAEDREFGTGELFF
TRBJ2-3	TRBV5-4	-	-	TGTGCCAGCAGCAACGGTGGGGCTGGGGCAGATACGCAGTATTTT	CASSNGGAGADTQYF
TRBJ1-2	TRBV19	TRBD1	few	TGTGCCAGTAGCCCGGGACAGGGCTATGGCTACACCTTC	CASSPGQGYGYTF
TRBJ2-1	TRBV11-2	TRBD2	-	TGTGCCAGCAGTAGAAGTCCTAGCGGGATATACAATGAGCAGTTCTTC	CASSRSPSGIYNEQFF
TRBJ1-2	TRBV18	-	once	TGTGCCAGCTCCCCAGGGTTGCGGAGGGATGGCTACACCTTC	CASSPGLRRDGYTF
TRBJ2-7	TRBV19	TRBD2	-	TGTGCCAGTAGAGAAAGCGGGAGTTACGAGCAGTACTTC	CASRESGSYEQYF
TRBJ1-2	TRBV9	TRBD1	-	TGTGCCAGCAGCGCCGAACAGGGGGCGCATGGCTACACCTTC	CASSAEQGAHGYTF
TRBJ2-1	TRBV5-1	TRBD2	-	TGCGCCAGCAGCTCCAGGGCTAGCGGGGGAAATGAGCAGTTCTTC	CASSSRASGGNEQFF
TRBJ1-1	TRBV7-9	-	-	TGTGCCAGCAGCTCACTCACCTATACCGGGACCGCAAACACTGAAGCTTTCTTT	CASSSLTYTGTANTEAFF
TRBJ1-5	TRBV6-6	-	-	TGTGCCAGCACCCCTCAGGTGAGCAATCAGCCCCAGCATTTT	CASTPQVSNQPQHF
TRBJ2-1	TRBV5-1	-	-	TGCGCCAGCAGCTTAACTATTCCCTTCGGTGATGAGCAGTTCTTC	CASSLTIPFGDEQFF
TRBJ1-5	TRBV28	TRBD1	-	TGTGCCAGCAGTTTTGGCCAGGGGGGCCATCAGCCCCAGCATTTT	CASSFGQGGHQPQHF
TRBJ1-1	TRBV7-9	-	-	TGTGCCAGCACCTCCCCGAACGGAGAAGCTTTCTTT	CASTSPNGEAFF
TRBJ1-5	TRBV4-2	TRBD1	-	TGTGCCAGCCTGACAGGGGATAGCAATCAGCCCCAGCATTTT	CASLTGDSNQPQHF
TRBJ2-1	TRBV11-2	-	-	TGTGCCAGCAGCTCTGATCGTCTACACTACAATGAGCAGTTCTTC	CASSSDRLHYNEQFF
TRBJ2-7	TRBV6-1	TRBD1	-	TGTGCCAGCAGGGACAGGAGCTCCTACGAGCAGTACTTC	CASRDRSSYEQYF
TRBJ2-5	TRBV4-1	-	-	TGCGCCAGCAGCCAAGATATGGGGGCTAGCGAGACCCAGTACTTC	CASSQDMGASETQYF
TRBJ2-7	TRBV9	TRBD1	-	TGTGCCAGCAGCGCCCGGACAGGTCCATCATACGAGCAGTACTTC	CASSARTGPSYEQYF
TRBJ2-7	TRBV5-1	TRBD1	-	TGCGCCAGCAGCTTGGGGGGGACAGAACCCTACGAGCAGTACTTC	CASSLGGTEPYEQYF
TRBJ1-1	TRBV28	TRBD1	-	TGTGCCAGCAGTTTCCCGGAATTGACAGGGGTGGTCGCTGAAGCTTTCTTT	CASSFPELTGVVAEAFF
TRBJ2-7	TRBV7-9	TRBD1	once	TGTGCCAGCAGCTTAGCACAGGGGGTAAGCTCCTACGAGCAGTACTTC	CASSLAQGVSSYEQYF
TRBJ2-2	TRBV7-2	-	once	TGTGCCAGCAGCTCCTCCCCGCGGGGGCGACACACCGGGGAGCTGTTTTTT	CASSSSPRGRHTGELFF
TRBJ2-1	TRBV5-1	TRBD2	-	TGCGCCAGCAGCCCGGGGACTAGCGGAAACAATGAGCAGTTCTTC	CASSPGTSGNNEQFF
TRBJ2-2	TRBV5-1	TRBD2	-	TGCGCCAGCAGCTTGTCGGGACTAGCGGGAGGGCACCCCGGGGAGCTGTTTTTT	CASSLSGLAGGHPGELFF
TRBJ2-5	TRBV4-1	TRBD1	-	TGCGCCAGCAGCCAGGACAGGGGCCCGATCCAAGAGACCCAGTACTTC	CASSQDRGPIQETQYF
TRBJ2-6	TRBV5-1	-	-	TGCGCCAGCAGCTTGGAGGCTATTACTCTCTTGGGGGCCAACGTCCTGACTTTC	CASSLEAITLLGANVLTF
TRBJ2-7	TRBV5-1	TRBD2	once	TGCGCCAGCAGCGAAGAGACTAGCGTCGGGGCTTGGTACGAGCAGTACTTC	CASSEETSVGAWYEQYF
TRBJ2-5	TRBV29-1	-	-	TGCAGCGGACGATTTTCCCATCAAGAGACCCAGTACTTC	CSGRFSHQETQYF
TRBJ2-5	TRBV19	-	-	TGTGCCAGTAGTATAGTGCTCTTACCTCAAGAGACCCAGTACTTC	CASSIVLLPQETQYF
TRBJ1-1	TRBV6-6	TRBD1	once	TGTGCCAGCAGTTACTTCAGGGGGGGGACTGAAGCTTTCTTT	CASSYFRGGTEAFF
TRBJ2-7	TRBV28	-	-	TGTGCCAGCGGTCCAGGACAGTCCTACGAGCAGTACTTC	CASGPGQSYEQYF
TRBJ2-1	TRBV7-9	TRBD2	-	TGTGCCAGCATTCCGTCTAGCGGTAGGAATGAGCAGTTCTTC	CASIPSSGRNEQFF
TRBJ2-1	TRBV30	TRBD2	-	TGTGCCTGGAAGGGTGGGAGGGCCAGGGATGAGCAGTTCTTC	CAWKGGRARDEQFF
TRBJ1-5	TRBV6-1	TRBD1	-	TGTGCCAGCAGTGAAAGGTTTGACAGGGACCCGCCCCAGCATTTT	CASSERFDRDPPQHF
TRBJ1-2	TRBV6-5	-	-	TGTGCCAGCAGTGTGGGGCTGAACGTTCGGAATGGCTACACCTTC	CASSVGLNVRNGYTF
TRBJ1-2	TRBV30	-	-	TGTGCCTGGAGTGACTCTACAAGAGGGGCGGGCTACACCTTC	CAWSDSTRGAGYTF
TRBJ1-3	TRBV2	TRBD1	-	TGTGCCAGCAGTGACGAGGGGGCTCTCTCTGGAAACACCATATATTTT	CASSDEGALSGNTIYF
TRBJ2-1	TRBV4-2	TRBD2	-	TGTGCCAGCAGCCCGCCCAGCGGGAGGGCCCTTTATGAGCAGTTCTTC	CASSPPSGRALYEQFF
TRBJ1-4	TRBV28	TRBD1	-	TGTGCCAGCAGGTGGGACAGCGAAAAACTGTTTTTT	CASRWDSEKLFF
TRBJ2-5	TRBV28	-	once	TGTGCCAGCAGTTTCCTCACTCGGGGGGCCGATGAGACCCAGTACTTC	CASSFLTRGADETQYF